This passage covers 17 T cell receptor beta chains from one sample sequenced in a study of cytomegalovirus exposure and HLA in healthy donors. A multiplex PCR was run with 60 Vbeta primers and 13 Jbeta primers. Sequencing used immunoSEQ multiplex PCR; TCRdb keeps in-frame clones, though not all of them. Its clone listing holds fewer than 250,000 clones. What was sequenced was PBMCs. The receptors derive from a woman aged 25 to 39 in good health and CMV-seropositive.

CDR3 protein: CASSLDAGGGADTQYF. The CDR3 coding sequence is TGCGCCAGCAGCTTGGACGCAGGGGGCGGCGCAGATACGCAGTATTTT. This chain uses TRBV5-1 with TRBJ2-3; 8 bases are shared with TRBD1. The V and J ends lost 0 bases and 4 bases, in that order; junction bases with no gene match: 7. Germline values: CDR1 SGHRS, CDR2 YFSETQ. The CDR3 is 16 amino acids. The full variable domain, completed using reference TRBV5-1 and TRBJ2-3, is KAGVTQTPRYLIKTRGQQVTLSCSPISGHRSVSWYQQTPGQGLQFLFEYFSETQRNKGNFPGRFSGRQFSNSRSEMNVSTLELGDSALYLCASSLDAGGGADTQYFGPGTRLTVL.

The genes are TRBV7-2 and TRBJ2-5; D is unclear. The J call may be faulty, since TRBJ2-7 better matches the DNA end. Per germline, CDR1 SGHTA and CDR2 FQGNSA. CDR3 length equals 12 residues. CDR3 amino acids: CASSFENYEQYF. CDR3 DNA: TGTGCCAGCAGCTTCGAGAACTACGAGCAGTACTTC.

This chain uses TRBV2 with TRBJ2-5; TRBD1 is a possible D gene (6 bases). Trimming left V 0 bases short and J 5 bases short, with 22 bases between. The CDR3 has 18 residues. Germline-derived CDR1 and CDR2 are SNHLY and FYNNEI. The CDR3 nucleotides read TGTGCCAGCAGTGAAGCGTGGGTGGACGGTCAGGGGAGCGAGACCCAGTACTTC. Translated, it gives CASSEAWVDGQGSETQYF.

This chain uses TRBV28 with TRBJ1-2; D is possibly TRBD1 (6 bases). V lost 2 bases and J 6 bases, leaving 13 bases between the germline ends. CDR3 length equals 14 residues. In germline, CDR1 is MDHEN, CDR2 SYDVKM. CDR3 nucleotide sequence: TGTGCCAGCAGTTTAGGGACACTGATTGATGGCTACACCTTC. It codes for CASSLGTLIDGYTF.

CDR3 DNA sequence: TGTGCCATCCGCGCGAACACCGGGGAGCTGTTTTTT. This codes for CAIRANTGELFF. V gene TRBV10-3 combines with J gene TRBJ2-2; D not resolved. Germline V lookup: CDR1 ENHRY, CDR2 SYGVKD. V was shortened by 8 bases and J by 0 bases, with 4 bases between the two germline ends. This CDR3 has 12 residues.

The chain couples TRBV27 to TRBJ1-4, with a possible D match to TRBD1 (5 bases). Between the trimmed V and J ends, which lost 6 bases and 2 bases, there was a span of 13 bases. Germline V gene sequence: CDR1 MNHEY, CDR2 SMNVEV (reference sequence). There are 15 residues in the CDR3. The CDR3 DNA reads TGTGCCAGCAGGGGCCCCAGGGCCACTAATGAAAAACTGTTTTTT. The encoded protein is CASRGPRATNEKLFF.

The V and J genes are TRBV18 and TRBJ1-2; 8 bases match TRBD1. CDR1 and CDR2 from the germline V gene are KGHSH and LQKENI. Losses at the gene ends were 6 bases for V and 6 bases for J; bases not matched to a gene: 9. This CDR3 is 14 amino acids long. The CDR3 region is CASSPSTGENGYTF. CDR3 DNA: TGTGCCAGCTCCCCGTCGACAGGGGAAAATGGCTACACCTTC.

This chain uses TRBV10-3 with TRBJ1-2; TRBD1 aligns across 7 bases. In germline, CDR1 is ENHRY, CDR2 SYGVKD. V shed 5 bases, J shed 8 bases, and the junction held 11 bases outside the gene matches. The CDR3 consists of 14 residues. In DNA, the CDR3 is TGTGCCATCAGTAGCCGGGACAGTTTTTGGGGCTACACCTTC. It is translated as CAISSRDSFWGYTF.

Concerning this clone itself: The sample holds other DNA sequences that translate to the same CDR3. The chain links TRBV28 to TRBJ2-7; a weak D match, TRBD2 (5 bases). Germline V gene data show CDR1 as MDHEN and CDR2 as SYDVKM. The CDR3 is 14 residues long. V lost 4 bases and J 4 bases, leaving 14 bases between the germline ends. CDR3 loop: CASSYRGISYEQYF. CDR3 in DNA: TGTGCCAGCAGTTACCGGGGTATTTCGTACGAGCAGTACTTC.

The genes are TRBV27 and TRBJ2-5; D perhaps matches TRBD1 (6 bases). The V gene's germline CDR1 is MNHEY and CDR2 SMNVEV (reference sequence). There are 13 residues in the CDR3. V lost 8 bases and J 4 bases, leaving 14 bases between the germline ends. Written as DNA, the CDR3 is TGTGCCAGCCGTCCGACAGGAGGAGAGACCCAGTACTTC. As protein: CASRPTGGETQYF.

The chain recombines TRBV7-2 with TRBJ1-2; 8 nucleotides line up with TRBD1. Trimming removed 3 bases from V and 7 bases from J; junction bases left unmatched: 4. CDR1 and CDR2 from the germline V gene are SGHTA and FQGNSA. This CDR3 has 13 amino acids. The CDR3 sequence: CASSFPGGSGYTF. CDR3 nucleotides: TGTGCCAGCAGCTTCCCAGGGGGCTCTGGCTACACCTTC.

The rearrangement links TRBV19 to TRBJ1-5, with a weak D call TRBD1 (6 bases). This CDR3 spans 16 amino acids. With 4 bases removed from V and 7 bases from J, the gap between germline ends came to 20 bases. CDR1 LNHDA and CDR2 SQIVND come from the germline V gene (reference sequence). The CDR3 bases are TGTGCCAGTAGTAATAGCAGGGGTAATTGGGGACAGCCCCAGCATTTT. This translates into CASSNSRGNWGQPQHF.

For the CDR3, the DNA is TGTGCCAGCAGCTTAGTGTTGGCAGAGACCCAGTACTTC. Protein: CASSLVLAETQYF. This chain uses TRBV7-2 with TRBJ2-5; no clear D. This CDR3 region has 13 residues. V gave up 1 base and J gave up 4 bases, with 7 bases separating them. The germline CDR1 and CDR2 sequences are SGHTA and FQGNSA.

The J gene is TRBJ2-6, the V gene TRBV28; 8 bases line up with TRBD1. V lost 5 bases, J lost 3 bases, and 12 bases stayed unmatched. Per germline, CDR1 MDHEN and CDR2 SYDVKM. The CDR3 length is 18 residues. The CDR3 coding sequence is TGTGCCAGCAGTCCCTGGACAGGGCGAAAGATTGGGGCCAACGTCCTGACTTTC. Encoded protein: CASSPWTGRKIGANVLTF.

This rearrangement joins TRBV4-1 to TRBJ1-3, with D uncertain. Trimming took 0 bases from V and 0 from J, leaving 6 bases between them. This CDR3 is built from 15 residues. Germline CDR1 is MGHRA and CDR2 is YSYEKL. The CDR3 spells CASSQDGSSGNTIYF. CDR3 coding DNA: TGCGCCAGCAGCCAAGATGGCAGCTCTGGAAACACCATATATTTT.

The rearrangement uses TRBV30 and TRBJ2-4; 8 nucleotides align to TRBD1. There are 15 residues in the CDR3. V lost 0 bases and J lost 7; bases outside the gene matches: 8. The V gene's germline CDR1 is GTSNPN and CDR2 SVGIG (reference sequence). In DNA, the CDR3 is TGTGCCTGGAGTGTTCCACAGGGGGTGGGGAACATTCAGTACTTC. It codes for CAWSVPQGVGNIQYF.

The rearrangement uses TRBV10-3 and TRBJ1-1; maybe TRBD1 (5 bases). Germline V CDR1 and CDR2: ENHRY, SYGVKD. Trimming pared 9 bases from V and 4 bases from J, leaving 15 bases between. The CDR3 has 13 amino acids. The CDR3 loop is CAIRGDGSTEAFF. CDR3 DNA sequence: TGTGCCATAAGGGGTGACGGGAGCACTGAAGCTTTCTTT.